This T cell receptor (beta chain) derives from a study of blood T cell repertoires in COVID-19. In the study overall: Acute-phase and convalescent COVID-19 samples originated in the United States, Italy and Spain. The analysed material was cDNA or gDNA that came from T cells, B-cell-depleted T cells, or PBMCs.

Original processing methods: Counts of nucleated cells, estimated from reference gene primer amplification, were obtained. Profiling relied on immunoSEQ multiplex PCR, and the TCRdb table lists in-frame clones only, not all of them. That table supplies the V and J calls and clone size; D and trimming were determined from the DNA. Of over 200,000 clones in the sample, roughly 89% were seen once. Specimen: peripheral blood. The clonotype originates from a man in his sixties who had recovered from COVID-19.

The CDR3 protein is CASSKTEVNQPQHF. CDR3 nucleotide sequence: TGTGCCAGCAGCAAAACGGAGGTCAATCAGCCCCAGCATTTT. The chain combines TRBV11-2 with TRBJ1-5; D ambiguous. Germline loops: CDR1 SGHAT, CDR2 FQNNGV. The CDR3 is 14 amino acids. Trimming pared 5 bases from V and 3 bases from J, leaving 11 bases between.